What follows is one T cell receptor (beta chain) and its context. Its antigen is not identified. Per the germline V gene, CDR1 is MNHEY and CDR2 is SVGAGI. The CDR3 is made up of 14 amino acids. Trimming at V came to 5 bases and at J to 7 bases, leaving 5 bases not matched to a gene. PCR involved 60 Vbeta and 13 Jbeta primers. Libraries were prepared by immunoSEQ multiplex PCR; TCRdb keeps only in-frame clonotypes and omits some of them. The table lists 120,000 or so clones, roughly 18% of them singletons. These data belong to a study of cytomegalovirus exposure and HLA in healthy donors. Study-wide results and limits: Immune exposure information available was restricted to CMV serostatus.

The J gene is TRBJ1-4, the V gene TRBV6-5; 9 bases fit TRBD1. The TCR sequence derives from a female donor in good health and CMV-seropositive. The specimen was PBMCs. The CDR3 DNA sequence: TGTGCCAGCAGTCCCCGGACAGGGGTTGAAAAACTGTTTTTT. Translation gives CASSPRTGVEKLFF.